The clone carrying this T cell receptor (beta chain) turned up a few times. The sample holds other DNA sequences that translate to the same CDR3. The data were obtained in a study of CD8+ T cells in alopecia areata. Trimming cost V 4 bases and J 3 bases, with 10 bases left between them. Per the germline V gene, CDR1 is SQVTM and CDR2 is ANQGSEA. The CDR3 spans 13 residues. RNA extraction and reverse transcription yielded cDNA as sequencing template. This table comes from immunoSEQ multiplex PCR, and its TCRdb copy is limited to in-frame clones, with some not included. The sample has 110,000 to 150,000 clones; 51% are singletons.

The J gene is TRBJ1-5, the V gene TRBV29-1; perhaps TRBD1 as D (6 bases). The sample was CD4+ T cells sorted from blood, taken at week 0. The clonotype was recovered from a human donor with alopecia areata. CDR3 loop: CSVATGNNQPQHF. The CDR3 region has the DNA TGCAGCGTTGCCACAGGGAACAATCAGCCCCAGCATTTT.